The 22 T cell receptor beta chains below were found in one sample sequenced in a study of OX40 agonist ivuxolimab in advanced cancers. Measured with immunoSEQ multiplex PCR; TCRdb has only the in-frame clones, and not every one. The sample has fewer than 120,000 clones, roughly 87% seen once. The sequencing used CD4+ or CD8+ T cells sorted from blood, collected in a trial of the OX40 agonist ivuxolimab. The source is an adult with an advanced solid tumor such as melanoma, head and neck, liver or kidney cancer.

The J gene is TRBJ2-3, the V gene TRBV7-6, with D unclear. Trimming removed 4 bases from V and 1 base from J, with 15 bases in between. Germline V CDR1 and CDR2: SGHVS, FNYEAQ. The CDR3 extends over 16 amino acids. The DNA for the CDR3 is TGTGCCAGCAGCTCGGAGTTGGTGATGGGCACAGATACGCAGTATTTT. Translated: CASSSELVMGTDTQYF.

The chain has TRBV6-5 and TRBJ2-7; no definite D call. The CDR3 consists of 12 residues. Germline V gives CDR1 MNHEY, CDR2 SVGAGI. Trimming pared 2 bases from V and 6 bases from J, leaving 8 bases between. As DNA, the CDR3 is TGTGCCAGCAGTTACGACCGTGCCGAGCAGTACTTC. This codes for CASSYDRAEQYF.

The chain joins TRBV29-1 to TRBJ2-7, with a possible D match to TRBD2 (5 bases). The germline V gene has CDR1 SQVTM and CDR2 ANQGSEA. The CDR3 loop spans 13 amino acids. V was clipped by 4 bases and J by 4 bases, with 14 bases between them. For the CDR3, the DNA is TGCAGCGTTGGAGCTAGCCTAGGGTACGAGCAGTACTTC. Amino acid sequence: CSVGASLGYEQYF.

The rearrangement joins TRBV7-9 to TRBJ2-5; 7 positions match TRBD1. Germline trimming cut 5 bases from V and 5 bases from J; bases unmatched to any gene: 8. The CDR3 has 14 amino acids. Germline V gene data show CDR1 as SEHNR and CDR2 as FQNEAQ (reference sequence). CDR3 bases: TGTGCCAGCAGCCGCGACAGGGCGGCCGAGACCCAGTACTTC. Amino acid sequence: CASSRDRAAETQYF.

The gene calls are TRBV6-1 and TRBJ1-5; D is unresolved. Germline V gene data show CDR1 as MNHNS and CDR2 as SASEGT. The CDR3 contains 13 residues. V lost 11 bases to trimming and J lost 5 bases, with 16 bases between them. The CDR3 coding sequence is TGTGCCTCCGGGCTAGAAACGTATCAGCCCCAGCATTTT. Protein: CASGLETYQPQHF.

The chain has TRBV19 and TRBJ2-1, with TRBD1 matching over 10 bases. CDR3 length equals 14 residues. Germline values: CDR1 LNHDA, CDR2 SQIVND (reference sequence). Trimming took 6 bases from V and 6 from J; bases not matched to a gene: 5. The CDR3 spells CASRLRDRGNEQFF. The CDR3 DNA follows: TGTGCCAGTAGACTCCGGGACAGGGGCAATGAGCAGTTCTTC.

V gene TRBV27 combines with J gene TRBJ2-1; D is ambiguous. With 4 bases removed from V and 4 bases from J, the gap between germline ends came to 11 bases. CDR1 is MNHEY and CDR2 is SMNVEV in the germline V gene (reference sequence). The CDR3 is 14 residues long. This CDR3 is CASSSRTIYNEQFF. CDR3 bases: TGTGCCAGCAGTTCACGGACCATTTACAATGAGCAGTTCTTC.

This chain connects TRBV5-6 to TRBJ1-3; no clear D. The V end was cut by 3 bases, the J end by 1 base, with 5 bases between. This CDR3 is 13 amino acids long. Germline-derived CDR1 and CDR2 are SGHDT and YYEEEE. The CDR3 region has the DNA TGTGCCAGCAGCTCCATTTCTGGAAACACCATATATTTT. Amino acid sequence: CASSSISGNTIYF. Looking up the rest from reference TRBV5-6 and TRBJ1-3 gives the full variable domain: DAGVTQSPTHLIKTRGQQVTLRCSPKSGHDTVSWYQQALGQGPQFIFQYYEEEERQRGNFPDRFSGHQFPNYSSELNVNALLLGDSALYLCASSSISGNTIYFGEGSWLTVV.

The sample holds one count of this clone. The rearrangement uses TRBV11-2 and TRBJ2-1; perhaps TRBD2 as D (5 bases). Germline loops: CDR1 SGHAT, CDR2 FQNNGV. The CDR3 contains 15 residues. Deletions cut 5 bases from V and 0 bases from J, with 11 bases between. CDR3 sequence reads: CASSLDRDSYNEQFF. The CDR3 DNA sequence: TGTGCCAGCAGCCTTGACCGGGACTCCTACAATGAGCAGTTCTTC.

The chain links TRBV6-1 to TRBJ2-7; D gene unclear. CDR1 MNHNS and CDR2 SASEGT come from the germline V gene. This CDR3 has 15 residues. The V gene lost 6 bases and the J gene lost 4 bases, with 19 bases spanning the gap. CDR3 coding DNA: TGTGCCAGCAGCACTACCCCCCGGGCAGTATACGAGCAGTACTTC. It encodes CASSTTPRAVYEQYF.

This clone has a handful of counts. This sequence joins TRBV7-2 and TRBJ1-3; D possibly corresponds to TRBD1 (5 bases). Trimming shortened V by 4 bases and J by 1 base, and 11 bases separated the two germline ends. There are 15 residues in the CDR3. Germline values: CDR1 SGHTA, CDR2 FQGNSA. CDR3 sequence reads: CASSSKGVSGNTIYF. The DNA of the CDR3 is TGTGCCAGCAGCTCCAAAGGGGTATCTGGAAACACCATATATTTT.

This chain uses TRBV19 with TRBJ2-1, with TRBD2 identical over 7 bases. Losses at the gene ends were 5 bases for V and 6 bases for J; bases not matched to a gene: 13. The CDR3 length is 16 residues. CDR1 and CDR2 (germline): LNHDA, SQIVND (reference sequence). The CDR3 bases are TGTGCCAGTAGTCTCCCTGGGAGGGAGTTTGTCAATGAGCAGTTCTTC. It yields the protein CASSLPGREFVNEQFF. The whole variable domain, remainder taken from reference TRBV19 and TRBJ2-1, is DGGITQSPKYLFRKEGQNVTLSCEQNLNHDAMYWYRQDPGQGLRLIYYSQIVNDFQKGDIAEGYSVSREKKESFPLTVTSAQKNPTAFYLCASSLPGREFVNEQFFGPGTRLTVL.

The rearrangement links TRBV4-3 to TRBJ1-3, with D hard to call. This CDR3 comprises 15 residues. In germline, CDR1 is LGHNA, CDR2 YSLEER. V was cut by 4 bases and J by 2 bases, with 12 bases left in between. CDR3 nucleotide sequence: TGCGCCAGCAGCCCCCGGACGGAGACTGGAAACACCATATATTTT. It translates to CASSPRTETGNTIYF.

The chain links TRBV16 to TRBJ1-5; 8 bases align to TRBD1. The CDR3 has 18 amino acids. Looked up from germline, CDR1 is KGHSY and CDR2 is FQNENV. V shed 4 bases and J 1 base; nucleotides not matched to a gene: 12. CDR3 sequence: CASSRAGGRLGSNQPQHF. CDR3 nucleotides: TGTGCCAGCAGCCGAGCAGGGGGCCGGCTGGGGAGCAATCAGCCCCAGCATTTT.

This sequence joins TRBV2 and TRBJ1-5, with unresolved D. Germline CDR1 and CDR2: SNHLY and FYNNEI. V gave up 6 bases and J gave up 6 bases, with 9 bases separating them. The CDR3 loop spans 12 amino acids. The CDR3 sequence: CASRGLGQPQHF. The CDR3 nucleotides read TGTGCCAGCAGGGGATTGGGTCAGCCCCAGCATTTT.

This rearrangement joins TRBV6-6 to TRBJ1-6, with a weak D call TRBD1 (5 bases). V lost 8 bases, J lost 8 bases, and 19 bases lay in between. Germline CDR1 reads MNHNY; CDR2 reads SVGAGI (reference sequence). This CDR3 region has 15 residues. The CDR3 region is CASAMHPGADSPLHF. The CDR3 DNA reads TGTGCCAGCGCCATGCACCCCGGGGCTGATTCACCCCTCCACTTT.

The DNA of the CDR3 is TGCGGAGGACTTCTCCAAGAGACCCAGTACTTC. It yields the protein CGGLLQETQYF. The rearrangement uses TRBV20-1 and TRBJ2-5; TRBD2 is a possible D gene (5 bases). Germline CDR1 is DFQATT and CDR2 is SNEGSKA (reference sequence). This CDR3 has 11 amino acids.

The V gene is TRBV5-4, the J gene TRBJ1-2; D gene uncertain. Looked up from germline, CDR1 is SGHNT and CDR2 is YYREEE (reference sequence). The CDR3 runs to 15 residues. Trimming removed 2 bases from V and 8 bases from J, with 19 bases in between. CDR3 bases: TGTGCCAGCAGCTTCTCCTCCTTAGGGTCGGGGGGCTACACCTTC. The encoded protein is CASSFSSLGSGGYTF.

The chain has TRBV19 and TRBJ1-2; TRBD1 matches 11 bases. The germline CDR1 and CDR2 sequences are LNHDA and SQIVND (reference sequence). The CDR3 extends over 15 amino acids. The ends lost 7 bases at V and 4 bases at J; junction bases unmatched: 8. CDR3 in DNA: TGTGCCAGTATTTCCGGGACAGGGGGTGGCTATGGCTACACCTTC. This encodes CASISGTGGGYGYTF.

The chain has TRBV6-1 and TRBJ1-1, with TRBD1 as a possible D gene (6 bases). This CDR3 is 14 amino acids long. Germline lookup yields CDR1 MNHNS and CDR2 SASEGT. Trimming stripped 2 bases from V and 4 bases from J, with 11 bases between. The CDR3 protein is CASSEKGGTTEAFF. DNA of the CDR3: TGTGCCAGCAGTGAAAAAGGGGGGACCACTGAAGCTTTCTTT.

J is TRBJ1-1 and V is TRBV28; D is possibly TRBD1 (6 bases). The CDR3 sequence is 14 residues long. Per the germline V gene, CDR1 is MDHEN and CDR2 is SYDVKM. V lost 6 bases, J lost 4 bases, and 15 bases lay in between. CDR3 protein: CASRTPEGGTEAFF. CDR3 coding DNA: TGTGCCAGCAGAACACCCGAGGGGGGCACTGAAGCTTTCTTT.

The rearrangement joins TRBV14 to TRBJ2-1, with 9 bases lining up with TRBD2. V trimming: 0 bases; J trimming: 9 bases; junction bases outside the gene matches: 15. CDR1 is SGHDN, CDR2 FVKESK, per germline. CDR3 length: 18 amino acids. The CDR3 sequence is CASSQDLWEAGGWGEQFF. The CDR3 DNA reads TGTGCCAGCAGCCAAGACCTATGGGAAGCGGGAGGATGGGGTGAGCAGTTCTTC.